The 18 T cell receptor beta chains in this list originate from one sample, sequenced in a study of CD8+ T cells in alopecia areata listed by TCRdb under 2018. The library was prepared using the immunoSEQ multiplex PCR assay. RNA was extracted from all samples and reverse transcribed into cDNA as template for TCR sequencing. TCRdb limited this immuneACCESS table to in-frame rearrangements with V and J called. A share of clones is missing; checked studies link under half to unresolved V genes, and the rest is unexplained. For this sample the table gives over 150,000 clones, of which 58% were detected only once. The ten largest clonotypes hold 5.5% of the sample. Reading the label with the study, this specimen's time point is: 24 weeks on oral tofacitinib. In light of the paper, this sample's treatment or condition label describes: oral pan-JAK inhibitor, 5-10 mg twice daily. The sample here was CD4+ T cells sorted from blood, taken at week 24, from a patient treated with tofacitinib. The receptor set was obtained from a human donor with alopecia areata.

This clone was detected a few times. The chain couples TRBV7-9 to TRBJ2-1; D is unresolved. The germline CDR1 and CDR2 sequences are SEHNR and FQNEAQ (reference sequence). The CDR3 has 16 residues. Trimming took off 3 bases at V and 0 bases at J, with 12 bases between the two ends. The CDR3 bases are TGTGCCAGCAGCTTTTTGGGCATCCTCTCCTACAATGAGCAGTTCTTC. Its protein product is CASSFLGILSYNEQFF.

The chain carries TRBV7-2 and TRBJ1-2, with D possibly matching TRBD1 (5 bases). CDR3 size: 15 residues. Germline V gene data show CDR1 as SGHTA and CDR2 as FQGNSA. Between the trimmed V and J ends, which lost 5 bases and 5 bases, there was a span of 18 bases. The CDR3 is CASSPGPDRLYGYTF. The CDR3 DNA sequence: TGTGCCAGCAGCCCCGGCCCCGACAGATTATATGGCTACACCTTC.

V usage is TRBV2 and J usage is TRBJ2-7, with TRBD1 as a possible D gene (6 bases). CDR1 SNHLY and CDR2 FYNNEI come from the germline V gene. Deletions cut 8 bases from V and 2 bases from J, with 16 bases between. This CDR3 is built from 14 residues. This CDR3 reads CASLQSTGAYEQYF. In DNA, the CDR3 is TGTGCCAGCCTGCAATCGACAGGAGCCTACGAGCAGTACTTC.

This clone was seen only a few times. CDR3 sequence reads: CASSQGFVRGAMNTEAFF. CDR3 sequence (DNA): TGCGCCAGCAGCCAAGGTTTTGTAAGGGGCGCAATGAACACTGAAGCTTTCTTT. V usage is TRBV4-3 and J usage is TRBJ1-1, with D possibly being TRBD1 (5 bases). The CDR3 consists of 18 residues. Germline lookup yields CDR1 LGHNA and CDR2 YSLEER. V was clipped by 1 base and J by 0 bases, with 18 bases between them.

The chain employs TRBV5-1 and TRBJ2-5; 7 positions agree with TRBD1. Unmatched junction bases numbered 7, after V lost 4 bases and J lost 4 bases. Per germline, CDR1 SGHRS and CDR2 YFSETQ. The CDR3 spans 14 residues. The CDR3 bases are TGCGCCAGCAGCCCTGGGACAGCCCGAGAGACCCAGTACTTC. It translates to CASSPGTARETQYF.

The rearrangement joins TRBV7-9 to TRBJ1-2; D is unclear. The CDR3 contains 14 residues. CDR1 and CDR2 (germline): SEHNR, FQNEAQ (reference sequence). The ends were cut back, 5 bases at V and 4 bases at J, with 14 bases in the middle. The CDR3: CASSSPGTIYGYTF. CDR3 coding DNA: TGTGCCAGCAGCAGCCCCGGCACCATCTATGGCTACACCTTC.

The V and J genes are TRBV7-2 and TRBJ2-5; D assignment may be TRBD1 or TRBD2 (5 bases each). V lost 2 bases and J lost 2, with 15 bases in between. This CDR3 is built from 16 residues. Germline CDR1 SGHTA, CDR2 FQGNSA. DNA for the CDR3: TGTGCCAGCAGCTTATCCCACGGGGCAGCACAAGAGACCCAGTACTTC. Its translation: CASSLSHGAAQETQYF. Full variable domain (remainder filled in from reference TRBV7-2 and TRBJ2-5): GAGVSQSPSNKVTEKGKDVELRCDPISGHTALYWYRQSLGQGLEFLIYFQGNSAPDKSGLPSDRFSAERTGGSVSTLTIQRTQQEDSAVYLCASSLSHGAAQETQYFGPGTRLLVL.

This clone has more than one count but fewer than ten. The chain couples TRBV7-2 to TRBJ2-7, with 7 nucleotides matching TRBD2. Per germline, CDR1 SGHTA and CDR2 FQGNSA. V was clipped by 5 bases and J by 4 bases; unmatched bases: 17. This CDR3 region has 17 residues. CDR3 DNA: TGTGCCAGCAGCCCCCGGGGCGGGGGTTTCTCGGGGTACGAGCAGTACTTC. Protein product: CASSPRGGGFSGYEQYF.

The chain uses TRBV7-9 and TRBJ1-1; no reliable D call. Per germline, CDR1 SEHNR and CDR2 FQNEAQ (reference sequence). The CDR3 is 9 residues long. The CDR3: CTMNTEAFF. CDR3 bases: TGTACCATGAACACTGAAGCTTTCTTT.

The CDR3 DNA reads TGTGCCTGGAGTGTATTTAGCGACGAGTCCTACGAGCAGTACTTC. This codes for CAWSVFSDESYEQYF. V and J are TRBV30 and TRBJ2-7; TRBD2 is a possible D gene (5 bases). The CDR3 has 15 amino acids. V was shortened by 0 bases and J by 1 base, with 13 bases between the two germline ends. Per the germline V gene, CDR1 is GTSNPN and CDR2 is SVGIG (reference sequence).

The genes are TRBV28 and TRBJ2-6; D not certain. The V and J ends lost 3 bases and 2 bases respectively, with 11 bases between them. The CDR3 totals 16 residues. Germline CDR1 reads MDHEN; CDR2 reads SYDVKM. CDR3 region: CASSFKSKAGANVLTF. The CDR3 nucleotides are TGTGCCAGCAGTTTTAAGTCGAAGGCTGGGGCCAACGTCCTGACTTTC.

The chain links TRBV28 to TRBJ2-7, with 10 positions matching TRBD2. Germline-derived CDR1 and CDR2 are MDHEN and SYDVKM. Trimming took 5 bases from V and 6 from J; bases not matched to a gene: 10. CDR3 length: 15 residues. CDR3 nucleotide sequence: TGTGCCAGCAGTCCATCCACTAGCGGGATTGCCGAGCAGTACTTC. Translating it yields CASSPSTSGIAEQYF.

The gene calls are TRBV7-9 and TRBJ1-3, with D unclear. The CDR3 runs 14 residues. Trimming removed 1 base from V and 1 base from J, with 5 bases in between. Germline V gene data show CDR1 as SEHNR and CDR2 as FQNEAQ (reference sequence). The CDR3 loop is CASSLGESGNTIYF. The CDR3 DNA sequence: TGTGCCAGCAGCTTAGGGGAGTCTGGAAACACCATATATTTT.

V gene TRBV6-5 combines with J gene TRBJ2-5; D unresolved. CDR3 length equals 11 residues. Germline V gene sequence: CDR1 MNHEY, CDR2 SVGAGI. V was clipped by 6 bases and J by 5 bases, with 7 bases between them. This chain's CDR3 is CASRGQETQYF. In DNA form, the CDR3 reads TGTGCCAGCAGGGGCCAGGAGACCCAGTACTTC.

The chain recombines TRBV18 with TRBJ2-5; D possibly corresponds to TRBD2 (5 bases). The CDR3 loop spans 15 amino acids. Trimming pared 3 bases from V and 4 bases from J, leaving 15 bases between. Germline V CDR1 and CDR2: KGHSH, LQKENI. CDR3 loop: CASSPGRGRGETQYF. The CDR3 coding sequence is TGTGCCAGCTCACCCGGTCGGGGTCGGGGAGAGACCCAGTACTTC.

In this sample, this clone turned up once. This chain uses TRBV5-4 with TRBJ2-7; D is perhaps TRBD2 (6 bases). In germline, CDR1 is SGHNT, CDR2 YYREEE (reference sequence). V lost 1 base, J lost 7 bases, and 15 bases lay in between. The CDR3 covers 14 residues. The CDR3, as DNA: TGTGCCAGCAGCTTGTTAGGCGGGACGAGGGAGCAGTACTTC. This codes for CASSLLGGTREQYF.

V gene TRBV5-6 combines with J gene TRBJ2-3; D remains unclear. The CDR3 is 13 amino acids. Trimming shortened V by 1 base and J by 6 bases, and 9 bases separated the two germline ends. Germline values: CDR1 SGHDT, CDR2 YYEEEE. CDR3 DNA sequence: TGTGCCAGCAGCTTGAAGCCCGGGGATACGCAGTATTTT. This codes for CASSLKPGDTQYF.

V and J are TRBV30 and TRBJ2-3; no reliable D call. CDR1 GTSNPN and CDR2 SVGIG come from the germline V gene (reference sequence). V lost 0 bases to trimming and J lost 5 bases, with 12 bases between them. CDR3 size: 14 residues. The CDR3 reads CAWSVRLVGDTQYF. In DNA, the CDR3 is TGTGCCTGGAGTGTACGCCTAGTCGGAGATACGCAGTATTTT.